This TCR beta chain was found in a study of blood T cell repertoires in COVID-19. In the study overall: Acute and convalescent COVID-19 specimens originated in the United States, Italy and Spain.

Germline CDR1 is SGHNT and CDR2 is YYREEE (reference sequence). V lost 2 bases and J lost 5; bases outside the gene matches: 14. The CDR3 extends over 17 amino acids. Participants' reported clinical history set cohort assignment. Sequenced by immunoSEQ multiplex PCR; TCRdb stores in-frame clones only, minus some. The data hold 350,000 to 450,000 clones, with roughly 92% observed a single time. The sample comprised PBMCs or T cells enriched from blood (not recorded which). V and J are TRBV5-4 and TRBJ2-7; 9 nucleotides match TRBD2. This clonotype was obtained from a woman in her thirties or forties who had been exposed to COVID-19. The CDR3 DNA sequence: TGTGCCAGCAGCTTCCGAAAGGGGGCTAGCGGGAAGGACGAGCAGTACTTC. Encoded protein: CASSFRKGASGKDEQYF.